These 5 T cell receptor beta chains originate from one sample sequenced in a study of blood T cell repertoires in COVID-19. TCRdb keeps only in-frame clones here, not all; method: immunoSEQ multiplex PCR. The sample shows roughly 220,000 clones, almost 90% of them seen only once. Sequenced material: PBMCs or T cells enriched from blood (not recorded which). These receptors were taken from a woman in her 50s with acute COVID-19.

This chain connects TRBV18 to TRBJ2-1, with TRBD2 as a possible D gene (6 bases). The CDR3 runs to 16 residues. V lost 3 bases, J lost 7 bases, and 19 bases lay in between. Looked up from germline, CDR1 is KGHSH and CDR2 is LQKENI. CDR3 sequence (DNA): TGTGCCAGCTCACCTAGGCCGGGAGTTTATTTTAATGAGCAGTTCTTC. It yields the protein CASSPRPGVYFNEQFF.

J is TRBJ2-1 and V is TRBV5-1; 7 nucleotides align to TRBD2. The CDR3 runs 15 residues. V shed 2 bases and J 8 bases; nucleotides not matched to a gene: 10. Germline loops: CDR1 SGHRS, CDR2 YFSETQ. CDR3 bases: TGCGCCAGCAGCTTCGGGACTACCCAAATGCATGAGCAGTTCTTC. This translates into CASSFGTTQMHEQFF.

The chain has TRBV12-3 or TRBV12-4 and TRBJ1-1; 7 bases line up with TRBD1. Losses at the gene ends were 5 bases for V and 6 bases for J; bases not matched to a gene: 6. There are 13 residues in the CDR3. CDR3 nucleotides: TGTGCCAGCAGTACCACAGGGGTCCCTGAAGCTTTCTTT. Its translation is CASSTTGVPEAFF.

The chain couples TRBV9 to TRBJ1-4; no firm D call. The length of the CDR3 is 14 residues. Germline V gene data show CDR1 as SGDLS and CDR2 as YYNGEE. Trimming shortened V by 4 bases and J by 5 bases, and 12 bases separated the two germline ends. DNA of the CDR3: TGTGCCAGCAGCCGTTGGCGAGGGAATGAAAAACTGTTTTTT. It is translated as CASSRWRGNEKLFF.

The chain has TRBV29-1 and TRBJ1-5, with a weak D call TRBD1 (5 bases). The germline V and J ends were trimmed by 4 bases and 3 bases, with 10 bases remaining between them. Germline V gives CDR1 SQVTM, CDR2 ANQGSEA. The length of the CDR3 is 13 residues. CDR3 amino acids: CSVGRAFNQPQHF. The DNA for the CDR3 is TGCAGCGTTGGCAGGGCGTTCAATCAGCCCCAGCATTTT. Filled out from reference TRBV29-1 and TRBJ1-5, the complete variable domain reads SAVISQKPSRDICQRGTSLTIQCQVDSQVTMMFWYRQQPGQSLTLIATANQGSEATYESGFVIDKFPISRPNLTFSTLTVSNMSPEDSSIYLCSVGRAFNQPQHFGDGTRLSIL.